Listed below are T cell receptor beta chains from one sample, sequenced in a study of technical replicates of blood from a handful of donors. TCRdb's table, derived via immunoSEQ multiplex PCR, lists solely in-frame clones and lacks some. The sample carries tens of thousands of clones, around 95% recorded once. Sequenced sample: T cells isolated from PBMCs. Receptors originate from a human donor in good health. The CDR3 runs from the conserved cysteine through the conserved F or W. A D gene is named only where the DNA matches it firmly. Size is omitted from some rows. Given values are once, few, many or a class for expanded clones.

v_call	j_call	clone_size	cdr3_length	d_call	cdr3_aa	cdr3_nt
TRBV12-5	TRBJ2-2	-	14	TRBD1	CASGDRGNTGELFF	TGTGCTAGTGGCGACAGGGGTAACACCGGGGAGCTGTTTTTT
TRBV6-5	TRBJ2-7	-	13	-	CASSYSTSYEQYF	TGTGCCAGCAGTTACTCGACATCCTACGAGCAGTACTTC
TRBV28	TRBJ2-7	-	11	-	CASSLRPGGDF	TGTGCCAGCAGTTTAAGGCCGGGGGGCGACTTC
TRBV28	TRBJ1-1	-	13	-	CASIPYTYTEAFF	TGTGCCAGCATTCCTTACACATACACTGAAGCTTTCTTT
TRBV11-2	TRBJ2-3	-	13	-	CASSLVLADTQYF	TGTGCCAGCAGCTTAGTGCTAGCCGATACGCAGTATTTT
TRBV5-1	TRBJ2-7	-	15	-	CASSSPTGPSYEQYF	TGCGCCAGCAGCAGCCCGACAGGCCCCTCCTACGAGCAGTACTTC
TRBV5-1	TRBJ1-4	once	13	-	CASSLPGGEKLFF	TGCGCCAGCAGCTTGCCGGGGGGAGAAAAACTGTTTTTT
TRBV9	TRBJ1-3	-	15	-	CASSLQGSSGNTIYF	TGTGCCAGCAGTCTACAGGGTTCTTCTGGAAACACCATATATTTT
TRBV27	TRBJ2-7	-	15	TRBD1	CASSLFPGQTYEQYF	TGTGCCAGCAGTTTGTTCCCGGGACAGACCTACGAGCAGTACTTC
TRBV16	TRBJ1-6	-	15	-	CASSQSAGVDSPLHF	TGTGCCAGCAGCCAATCTGCGGGAGTAGATTCACCCCTCCACTTT
TRBV5-1	TRBJ2-2	once	16	TRBD2	CASSLGRGVVTGELFF	TGCGCCAGCAGCTTGGGTCGGGGGGTCGTCACCGGGGAGCTGTTTTTT
TRBV6-6	TRBJ2-7	-	16	-	CASSYINGRLFYEQYF	TGTGCCAGCAGTTATATCAATGGGAGGCTATTCTACGAGCAGTACTTC
TRBV4-1	TRBJ2-1	-	17	TRBD2	CASSQVASGRYRNEQFF	TGCGCCAGCAGCCAAGTTGCTAGCGGAAGGTATAGAAATGAGCAGTTCTTC
TRBV2	TRBJ1-5	once	12	-	CASTDSNQPQHF	TGTGCCAGCACAGATAGCAATCAGCCCCAGCATTTT
TRBV5-1	TRBJ2-2	-	17	TRBD1	CASSPLPGQGSTGELFF	TGCGCCAGCAGCCCCCTGCCAGGACAGGGATCCACCGGGGAGCTGTTTTTT
TRBV6-4	TRBJ1-5	once	11	-	CASSAGVPQHF	TGTGCCAGCAGTGCCGGTGTGCCCCAGCATTTT
TRBV14	TRBJ1-1	-	13	-	CASSQDGGTEAFF	TGTGCCAGCAGCCAAGATGGAGGGACTGAAGCTTTCTTT
TRBV6-4	TRBJ2-5	-	15	TRBD1	CASSDLDRAQETQYF	TGTGCCAGCAGTGATCTTGACAGGGCCCAAGAGACCCAGTACTTC
TRBV27	TRBJ2-1	once	16	TRBD2	CASSVGLAGGQNEQFF	TGTGCCAGCAGTGTCGGACTAGCGGGAGGGCAAAATGAGCAGTTCTTC
TRBV4-1	TRBJ2-7	-	17	TRBD1	CASSREASDRGVYEQYF	TGCGCCAGCAGCCGCGAAGCCAGCGACAGGGGAGTGTACGAGCAGTACTTC
TRBV6-4	TRBJ1-1	-	13	-	CASSDSPNTEAFF	TGTGCCAGCAGTGACTCCCCAAACACTGAAGCTTTCTTT
TRBV6-1	TRBJ1-2	-	15	-	CASSPAYGINYGYTF	TGTGCCAGCAGCCCAGCCTACGGGATCAACTATGGCTACACCTTC
TRBV6-1	TRBJ2-7	-	13	-	CASSGALSYEQYF	TGTGCCAGCAGTGGGGCCCTATCCTACGAGCAGTACTTC
TRBV7-2	TRBJ2-2	-	16	-	CASKTARGAGTGELFF	TGTGCCAGCAAGACCGCCCGGGGAGCAGGCACCGGGGAGCTGTTTTTT
TRBV4-1	TRBJ2-7	-	16	-	CASSQEQYPGDGGQYF	TGCGCCAGCAGCCAAGAACAGTATCCGGGGGACGGGGGGCAGTACTTC
TRBV27	TRBJ1-1	-	11	-	CASRGGPEAFF	TGTGCCAGCCGGGGGGGCCCTGAAGCTTTCTTT
TRBV6-5	TRBJ1-2	-	11	TRBD1	CASSQGDGYTF	TGTGCCAGCAGCCAGGGGGATGGCTACACCTTC
TRBV5-1	TRBJ1-6	-	14	-	CASSLETENSPLHF	TGCGCCAGCAGCTTGGAGACAGAGAATTCACCCCTCCACTTT
TRBV29-1	TRBJ2-1	-	13	TRBD2	CSVAREGGNEQFF	TGCAGCGTTGCCCGGGAGGGCGGCAATGAGCAGTTCTTC
TRBV6-1	TRBJ2-7	-	13	-	CASSLLSGDEQYF	TGTGCCAGCAGTCTTCTCTCGGGAGACGAGCAGTACTTC
TRBV12-5	TRBJ2-3	-	14	TRBD1	CASGEGQGTDTQYF	TGTGCTAGTGGTGAGGGACAGGGCACAGATACGCAGTATTTT
TRBV7-9	TRBJ1-2	once	15	TRBD1	CASSPDRRVFYGYTF	TGTGCCAGCAGCCCGGACAGGCGCGTATTCTATGGCTACACCTTC
TRBV9	TRBJ2-2	-	15	-	CASSVDAKPGGELFF	TGTGCCAGCAGCGTAGATGCCAAACCGGGCGGGGAGCTGTTTTTT
TRBV25-1	TRBJ1-2	-	13	TRBD1	CASSPGTGVGYTF	TGTGCCAGCAGCCCCGGTACAGGGGTTGGCTACACCTTC
TRBV5-1	TRBJ1-4	-	14	TRBD1	CASSYGTARRELFF	TGCGCCAGCAGCTACGGGACAGCCAGGAGGGAACTGTTTTTT
TRBV25-1	TRBJ2-1	-	14	TRBD1	CASSRDRGRNEQFF	TGTGCCAGCAGCCGGGACAGGGGGAGGAATGAGCAGTTCTTC
TRBV5-4	TRBJ2-2	-	14	TRBD2	CASTREGRTGELFF	TGTGCCAGCACGCGGGAGGGCCGGACCGGGGAGCTGTTTTTT
TRBV6-5	TRBJ2-7	-	14	TRBD1	CASSSGTDAYEQYF	TGTGCCAGCAGCTCCGGGACAGATGCCTACGAGCAGTACTTC
TRBV11-2	TRBJ2-2	-	12	-	CASSQTGVELFF	TGTGCCAGCAGCCAGACGGGGGTGGAGCTGTTTTTT
TRBV5-1	TRBJ1-1	-	14	-	CASSLFGALTEAFF	TGCGCCAGCAGCTTGTTTGGGGCCCTGACTGAAGCTTTCTTT
TRBV7-9	TRBJ2-4	-	14	-	CASSFAPSGNIQYF	TGTGCCAGCAGCTTCGCACCAAGCGGAAACATTCAGTACTTC
TRBV18	TRBJ1-1	-	15	-	CASSPPVGRGTEAFF	TGTGCCAGCTCACCACCGGTTGGCAGGGGAACTGAAGCTTTCTTT
TRBV5-1	TRBJ2-7	-	17	TRBD2	CASSLGISGGMNYEQYF	TGCGCCAGCAGCTTGGGGATCAGCGGGGGGATGAACTACGAGCAGTACTTC
TRBV11-3	TRBJ2-7	-	14	-	CASSLGKGAYEQYF	TGTGCCAGCAGCTTAGGTAAGGGAGCCTACGAGCAGTACTTC
TRBV7-9	TRBJ2-3	-	15	-	CASSLVSTTTDTQYF	TGTGCCAGCAGCTTAGTTAGCACGACCACAGATACGCAGTATTTT
TRBV11-3	TRBJ1-2	-	12	-	CASSIGTAGYTF	TGTGCCAGCAGCATCGGGACTGCTGGCTACACCTTC
TRBV7-9	TRBJ1-1	-	16	-	CASSLDPGFMNTEAFF	TGTGCCAGCAGCTTAGACCCAGGCTTTATGAACACTGAAGCTTTCTTT
TRBV27	TRBJ1-3	once	15	-	CASSLSTGSGNTIYF	TGTGCCAGCAGTTTATCGACAGGCTCTGGAAACACCATATATTTT
TRBV10-3	TRBJ2-1	-	15	-	CAISESGEPYNEQFF	TGTGCCATCAGTGAGTCCGGGGAGCCCTACAATGAGCAGTTCTTC
TRBV5-1	TRBJ1-4	-	14	-	CASSFVSTNEKLFF	TGCGCCAGCAGCTTCGTCAGTACAAATGAAAAACTGTTTTTT
TRBV29-1	TRBJ2-3	-	15	TRBD2	CSGMTSGAITDTQYF	TGCAGCGGTATGACTAGCGGGGCGATCACAGATACGCAGTATTTT
TRBV11-2	TRBJ1-2	-	15	TRBD1	CASSHPGQKNYGYTF	TGTGCCAGCAGCCATCCGGGACAGAAGAACTATGGCTACACCTTC
TRBV28	TRBJ2-1	-	15	-	CASSLSASVYNEQFF	TGTGCCAGCAGTTTATCGGCTAGCGTATACAATGAGCAGTTCTTC
TRBV4-1	TRBJ2-5	-	13	TRBD2	CASRLAGQETQYF	TGCGCCAGCCGTCTAGCGGGTCAAGAGACCCAGTACTTC
TRBV30	TRBJ2-1	-	14	-	CAWGRLGAYNEQFF	TGTGCCTGGGGACGACTCGGGGCCTACAATGAGCAGTTCTTC